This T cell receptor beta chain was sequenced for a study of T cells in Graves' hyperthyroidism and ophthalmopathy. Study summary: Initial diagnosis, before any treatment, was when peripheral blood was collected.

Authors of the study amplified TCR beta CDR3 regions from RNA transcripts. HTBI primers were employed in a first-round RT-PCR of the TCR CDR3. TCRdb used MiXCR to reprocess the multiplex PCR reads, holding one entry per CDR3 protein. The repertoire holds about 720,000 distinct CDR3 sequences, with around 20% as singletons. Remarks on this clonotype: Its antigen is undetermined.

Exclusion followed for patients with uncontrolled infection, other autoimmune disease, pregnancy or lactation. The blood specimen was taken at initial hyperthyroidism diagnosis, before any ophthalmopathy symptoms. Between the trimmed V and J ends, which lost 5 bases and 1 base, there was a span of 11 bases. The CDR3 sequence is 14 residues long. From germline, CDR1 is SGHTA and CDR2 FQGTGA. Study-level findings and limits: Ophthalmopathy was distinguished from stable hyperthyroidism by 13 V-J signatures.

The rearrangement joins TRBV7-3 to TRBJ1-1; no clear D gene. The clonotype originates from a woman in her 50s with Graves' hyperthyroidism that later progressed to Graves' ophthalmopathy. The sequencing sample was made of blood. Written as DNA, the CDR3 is TGTGCCAGCAGCCAACTAGGGCAGAACACTGAAGCTTTCTTT. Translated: CASSQLGQNTEAFF.